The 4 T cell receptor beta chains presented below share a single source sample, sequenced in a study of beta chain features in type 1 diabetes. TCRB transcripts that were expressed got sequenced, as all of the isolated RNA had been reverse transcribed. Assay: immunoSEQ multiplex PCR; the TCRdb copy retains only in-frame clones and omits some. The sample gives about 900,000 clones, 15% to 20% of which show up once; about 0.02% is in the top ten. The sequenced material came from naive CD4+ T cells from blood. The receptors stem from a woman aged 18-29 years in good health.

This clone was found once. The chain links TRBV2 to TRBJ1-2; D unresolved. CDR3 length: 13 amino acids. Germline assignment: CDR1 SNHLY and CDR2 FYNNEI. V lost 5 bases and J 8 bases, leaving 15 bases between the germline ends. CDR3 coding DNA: TGTGCCAGCAGTTTGGGAGCTGCGGGAGGCTACACCTTC. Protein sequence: CASSLGAAGGYTF.

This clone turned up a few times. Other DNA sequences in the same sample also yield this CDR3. As DNA, the CDR3 is TGTGCCAGCAGTAAACAGGGCACTGAAGCTTTCTTT. Translation: CASSKQGTEAFF. V gene TRBV27 combines with J gene TRBJ1-1; D is perhaps TRBD1 (6 bases). The ends were cut back, 5 bases at V and 4 bases at J, with 8 bases in the middle. The CDR3 has 12 amino acids. The germline gives CDR1 MNHEY, CDR2 SMNVEV (reference sequence).

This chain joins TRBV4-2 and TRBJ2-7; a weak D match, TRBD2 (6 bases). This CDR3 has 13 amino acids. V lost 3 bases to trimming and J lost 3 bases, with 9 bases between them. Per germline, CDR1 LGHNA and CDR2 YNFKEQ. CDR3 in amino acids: CASSQEDYYEQYF. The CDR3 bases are TGTGCCAGCAGCCAGGAGGACTACTACGAGCAGTACTTC.

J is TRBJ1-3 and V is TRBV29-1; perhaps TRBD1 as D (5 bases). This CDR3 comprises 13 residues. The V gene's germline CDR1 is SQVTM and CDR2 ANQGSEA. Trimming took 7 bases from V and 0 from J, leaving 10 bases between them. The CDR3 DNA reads TGCAGCGCATTCGGGGCCTCTGGAAACACCATATATTTT. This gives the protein CSAFGASGNTIYF.